This TCR beta chain is from a study of blood T cell repertoires in COVID-19. This clone was seen once. V lost 3 bases, J lost 1 base, and 0 bases stayed unmatched. The germline gives CDR1 SGHRS, CDR2 YFSETQ. The CDR3 covers 14 residues. How the authors handled the data: Amplification with reference gene primers provided the estimates of nucleated cell counts. Using immunoSEQ multiplex PCR, the repertoire was profiled, and TCRdb retains in-frame clones only, with some absent. V, J and clone size are those of that table, while D and trimming were read from the DNA. This sample has around 160,000 clones; around four fifths occur once, and the top ten carry under 3%.

This TCR was recovered from a woman in her forties with active or convalescent COVID-19. The sample taken for sequencing was peripheral blood. This chain uses TRBV5-1 with TRBJ1-1; 10 bases map to TRBD1. For the CDR3, the DNA is TGCGCCAGCAGCTGGGACAGGGGGAACACTGAAGCTTTCTTT. Residues: CASSWDRGNTEAFF. The whole variable domain, filled in from reference TRBV5-1 and TRBJ1-1, reads KAGVTQTPRYLIKTRGQQVTLSCSPISGHRSVSWYQQTPGQGLQFLFEYFSETQRNKGNFPGRFSGRQFSNSRSEMNVSTLELGDSALYLCASSWDRGNTEAFFGQGTRLTVV.